Below, 32 T cell receptor beta chains from the same sample are listed, as sequenced in a study of blood T cell repertoires in COVID-19. Generated by immunoSEQ multiplex PCR, the TCRdb table keeps only in-frame clones and is missing some. The sample lists around 92,000 clones; around 83% were seen once. Sequences were obtained from peripheral blood. The receptor set was obtained from a woman in her sixties in a cohort sampled during active or convalescent COVID-19.

This CDR3 reads CASNRRDGGYTF. Written as DNA, the CDR3 is TGTGCCAGCAACCGGAGGGATGGCGGCTACACCTTC. This chain links TRBV6-5 with TRBJ1-2; D remains ambiguous. The V and J ends lost 7 bases and 8 bases respectively, with 14 bases between them. There are 12 residues in the CDR3. Germline CDR1 reads MNHEY; CDR2 reads SVGAGI.

The chain has TRBV7-9 and TRBJ1-5; D not certain. V gave up 1 base and J gave up 2 bases, with 6 bases separating them. The CDR3 contains 14 residues. CDR1 is SEHNR and CDR2 is FQNEAQ in the germline V gene (reference sequence). CDR3: CASSLGHGNQPQHF. CDR3 nucleotides: TGTGCCAGCAGCTTAGGACACGGCAATCAGCCCCAGCATTTT.

V and J are TRBV4-1 and TRBJ1-5, with D possibly being TRBD1 (6 bases). This CDR3 region has 16 residues. Trimming cost V 2 bases and J 3 bases, with 14 bases left between them. CDR1 and CDR2 from the germline V gene are MGHRA and YSYEKL. The CDR3 region is CASSQLDRSYNQPQHF. Written as DNA, the CDR3 is TGCGCCAGCAGCCAACTAGACAGGAGCTACAATCAGCCCCAGCATTTT.

The V gene is TRBV30, the J gene TRBJ2-5; 8 bases match TRBD2. CDR3 size: 15 residues. The trim removed 1 base at V and 3 bases at J, leaving 7 bases unmatched. The V gene's germline CDR1 is GTSNPN and CDR2 SVGIG (reference sequence). This chain's CDR3 is CAWSDLGTRKETQYF. The CDR3 DNA reads as TGTGCCTGGAGTGACCTGGGGACTAGGAAAGAGACCCAGTACTTC.

The chain links TRBV9 to TRBJ2-1; 9 positions agree with TRBD2. Germline loops: CDR1 SGDLS, CDR2 YYNGEE. Trimming removed 5 bases from V and 10 bases from J; junction bases left unmatched: 13. CDR3 length: 15 residues. The CDR3 protein is CASSRAGLAKAEQFF. In DNA, the CDR3 is TGTGCCAGCAGTCGGGCCGGACTAGCGAAGGCGGAGCAGTTCTTC.

This clone was observed a few times. The V and J genes are TRBV5-1 and TRBJ2-7, with a possible D match to TRBD1 (5 bases). Germline V CDR1 and CDR2: SGHRS, YFSETQ. The CDR3 has 14 amino acids. Trimming took 4 bases from V and 9 from J, leaving 20 bases between them. In DNA, the CDR3 is TGCGCCAGCAGCCTCGACAGCACCTTTAATGGGCAGTACTTC. Protein product: CASSLDSTFNGQYF.

This clone has just a few counts. The rearrangement links TRBV2 to TRBJ2-1; TRBD2 agrees at 12 bases. The CDR3 sequence is 15 residues long. V gave up 5 bases and J gave up 6 bases; unmatched junction bases: 5. Germline lookup yields CDR1 SNHLY and CDR2 FYNNEI. The CDR3 nucleotides are TGTGCCAGCAGTTACCGACTAGCGGGGGTCAATGAGCAGTTCTTC. Translation: CASSYRLAGVNEQFF.

The J gene is TRBJ2-2, the V gene TRBV7-2; 7 bases fit TRBD2. This CDR3 spans 16 amino acids. CDR1 and CDR2 (germline): SGHTA, FQGNSA. V lost 5 bases and J lost 6; bases outside the gene matches: 12. The CDR3 DNA sequence: TGTGCCAGCAGCCCCCCTGGGGGGGGGAGGTCCGGGGAGCTGTTTTTT. This sequence encodes CASSPPGGGRSGELFF.

The genes are TRBV5-1 and TRBJ1-3; 7 bases fit TRBD1. Looked up from germline, CDR1 is SGHRS and CDR2 is YFSETQ. The CDR3 extends over 15 amino acids. V gave up 0 bases and J gave up 2 bases; unmatched junction bases: 2. The CDR3 DNA is TGCGCCAGCAGCTTGGCCGGGACAGCTGGAAACACCATATATTTT. The encoded protein is CASSLAGTAGNTIYF. The whole variable domain, filled in from reference TRBV5-1 and TRBJ1-3, reads KAGVTQTPRYLIKTRGQQVTLSCSPISGHRSVSWYQQTPGQGLQFLFEYFSETQRNKGNFPGRFSGRQFSNSRSEMNVSTLELGDSALYLCASSLAGTAGNTIYFGEGSWLTVV.

V usage is TRBV11-2 and J usage is TRBJ1-4; 7 bases agree with TRBD1. With V trimmed by 2 bases and J by 8 bases, 8 bases remained unmatched. The CDR3 runs to 15 residues. The germline V gene encodes CDR1 SGHAT and CDR2 FQNNGV. The CDR3 nucleotides read TGTGCCAGCAGCTTAAGGGGGCAGGGACTCGAAAAACTGTTTTTT. This gives the protein CASSLRGQGLEKLFF.

This clone was detected only once. This chain connects TRBV6-5 to TRBJ2-7, with D perhaps TRBD2 (6 bases). Trimming took 11 bases from V and 3 from J, leaving 17 bases between them. This CDR3 has 13 residues. Germline V gene lookup returns CDR1 MNHEY and CDR2 SVGAGI. Written as DNA, the CDR3 is TGTGCCCTCGGGGGACGGGGCCACTACGAGCAGTACTTC. Encoded protein: CALGGRGHYEQYF.

The rearrangement uses TRBV19 and TRBJ2-3, with TRBD2 matching 8 bases. CDR3 length: 16 amino acids. Trimming cost V 1 base and J 5 bases; bases outside gene matches: 8. Germline V gene lookup returns CDR1 LNHDA and CDR2 SQIVND (reference sequence). CDR3 nucleotide sequence: TGTGCCAGTAGTATAGTAAGCGGGAGTGGCGGAGATACGCAGTATTTT. Translating it yields CASSIVSGSGGDTQYF.

The V call is TRBV29-1, the J call TRBJ2-3; D not certain. Per germline, CDR1 SQVTM and CDR2 ANQGSEA. This CDR3 is built from 11 residues. V was shortened by 4 bases and J by 1 base, with 3 bases between the two germline ends. CDR3 in DNA: TGCAGCGTTGGGCGCACAGATACGCAGTATTTT. Its translation: CSVGRTDTQYF.

This sequence joins TRBV12-3 or TRBV12-4 and TRBJ1-2; D uncertain. This CDR3 contains 13 residues. The V end was cut by 6 bases, the J end by 2 bases, with 10 bases between. CDR3 amino acids: CASSTTSNYGYTF. The CDR3, as DNA: TGTGCCAGCAGCACAACGTCCAACTATGGCTACACCTTC.

CDR3 nucleotide sequence: TGTGCCAGCAGCCGGATAGGGTCCCGAGGGCAGCAGTACTTC. Amino acid sequence: CASSRIGSRGQQYF. The V and J genes are TRBV5-6 and TRBJ2-7; tentatively, D is TRBD2 (5 bases). Deletions cut 4 bases from V and 8 bases from J, with 19 bases between. Germline CDR1 SGHDT, CDR2 YYEEEE. This CDR3 comprises 14 residues.

This chain uses TRBV5-5 with TRBJ1-1; D call uncertain. The CDR3 covers 14 residues. V was shortened by 8 bases and J by 2 bases, with 16 bases between the two germline ends. Germline CDR1 reads SGHKS; CDR2 reads YYEKEE (reference sequence). The CDR3 region is CASLRSGGNTEAFF. For the CDR3, the DNA is TGTGCCAGTCTCCGATCAGGAGGAAACACTGAAGCTTTCTTT.

The V and J genes are TRBV28 and TRBJ1-6, with 7 bases that match TRBD1. With 6 bases clipped from V and 9 bases from J, the junction kept 8 bases outside the gene matches. Germline loops: CDR1 MDHEN, CDR2 SYDVKM. The CDR3 contains 14 residues. CDR3 coding DNA: TGTGCCAGCAGCCTCCGACAGGGTACTTCACCCCTCCACTTT. As protein: CASSLRQGTSPLHF.

The table lists this clone with a few counts. V is TRBV3-1 (or the pseudogene TRBV3-2) and J is TRBJ1-1; perhaps TRBD1 as D (6 bases). Deletions cut 2 bases from V and 7 bases from J, with 11 bases between. The CDR3 runs 13 residues. The germline V gene encodes CDR1 LGHDT and CDR2 YNNKEL (reference sequence). Here the CDR3 DNA reads TGTGCCAGCAGCCAAACAGGGCTCGGTGAAGCTTTCTTT. It yields the protein CASSQTGLGEAFF.

This chain links TRBV14 with TRBJ2-2; D possibly corresponds to TRBD2 (5 bases). Deletions cut 4 bases from V and 0 bases from J, with 9 bases between. CDR1 is SGHDN and CDR2 is FVKESK in the germline V gene. This CDR3 region has 15 residues. The CDR3 here is CASSLPGSNTGELFF. The CDR3 DNA follows: TGTGCCAGCAGCCTACCGGGATCGAACACCGGGGAGCTGTTTTTT.

The chain has TRBV29-1 and TRBJ1-1, with TRBD1 identical over 8 bases. Unmatched junction bases numbered 6, after V lost 6 bases and J lost 3 bases. Looked up from germline, CDR1 is SQVTM and CDR2 is ANQGSEA. The CDR3 has 13 residues. The CDR3, as DNA: TGCAGCGTCAGGACAGGGTCCCACACTGAAGCTTTCTTT. It is translated as CSVRTGSHTEAFF.

V is TRBV15 and J is TRBJ2-5; D is possibly TRBD2 (7 bases). Germline V CDR1 and CDR2: LNHNV, YYDKDF (reference sequence). CDR3 length: 14 residues. With 5 bases removed from V and 5 bases from J, the gap between germline ends came to 15 bases. The CDR3 coding sequence is TGTGCCACCAGCGGGGGGGACACGAGGGAGACCCAGTACTTC. Its translation: CATSGGDTRETQYF.

The CDR3 region is CASSLNGAGANVLTF. CDR3 DNA: TGCGCCAGCAGCTTGAATGGAGCCGGGGCCAACGTCCTGACTTTC. The rearrangement links TRBV5-1 to TRBJ2-6; D is undetermined. This CDR3 is 15 amino acids long. Per the germline V gene, CDR1 is SGHRS and CDR2 is YFSETQ. V shed 1 base and J shed 4 bases, with 9 bases lying between them.

This rearrangement joins TRBV4-2 to TRBJ2-7; 9 nucleotides line up with TRBD1. The CDR3 length is 14 residues. The germline V gene encodes CDR1 LGHNA and CDR2 YNFKEQ. The V gene end was trimmed by 7 bases and the J gene end by 1 base; junction bases not matched to a gene: 5. The CDR3 protein is CASTRDRASYEQYF. The CDR3 DNA sequence: TGTGCCAGCACCCGGGACAGGGCATCCTACGAGCAGTACTTC.

The rearrangement links TRBV5-1 to TRBJ1-4; 7 bases map to TRBD1. CDR1 is SGHRS, CDR2 YFSETQ, per germline. V gave up 2 bases and J gave up 4 bases; unmatched junction bases: 2. There are 14 residues in the CDR3. CDR3 DNA sequence: TGCGCCAGCAGCTTAAGACAGGGTAATGAAAAACTGTTTTTT. Translation gives CASSLRQGNEKLFF.

This chain joins TRBV19 and TRBJ2-1, with TRBD1 identical over 9 bases. V dropped 4 bases and J dropped 6; count of bases not matched to a gene: 4. CDR1 and CDR2 (germline): LNHDA, SQIVND (reference sequence). The CDR3 is made up of 14 amino acids. DNA of the CDR3: TGTGCCAGTAGTAGGGACAGGGTAGGCAATGAGCAGTTCTTC. Its protein is CASSRDRVGNEQFF.

The J gene is TRBJ1-4, the V gene TRBV27, with a possible D match to TRBD1 (5 bases). The CDR3 spans 13 residues. CDR1 is MNHEY and CDR2 is SMNVEV in the germline V gene (reference sequence). The CDR3 region has the DNA TGTCCGAGCGGGGGGGGAATCAATGAAAAACTGTTTTTT. Residues: CPSGGGINEKLFF. Full variable domain (remainder filled in from reference TRBV27 and TRBJ1-4): EAQVTQNPRYLITVTGKKLTVTCSQNMNHEYMSWYRQDPGLGLRQIYYSMNVEVTDKGDVPEGYKVSRKEKRNFPLILESPSPNQTSLYFCPSGGGINEKLFFGSGTQLSVL.

The J gene is TRBJ2-1, the V gene TRBV5-1, with D possibly TRBD2 on 7 matching bases. The CDR3 length is 16 residues. V lost 7 bases to trimming and J lost 0 bases, with 17 bases between them. Per the germline V gene, CDR1 is SGHRS and CDR2 is YFSETQ. The CDR3 DNA sequence: TGCGCCAGCCACGCAGGCGGGGGCAGCTCCTACAATGAGCAGTTCTTC. Translated, it gives CASHAGGGSSYNEQFF.

This clone has just one count. The chain has TRBV29-1 and TRBJ2-3; D is perhaps TRBD2 (5 bases). Trimming stripped 5 bases from V and 4 bases from J, with 19 bases between. This CDR3 is 15 amino acids long. CDR1 and CDR2 from the germline V gene are SQVTM and ANQGSEA. In DNA, the CDR3 is TGCAGCGTTTCTTCGAGACATCGAGGGCCAGATACGCAGTATTTT. The encoded protein is CSVSSRHRGPDTQYF.

The chain is built from TRBV5-1 and TRBJ1-2; perhaps TRBD1 as D (6 bases). V was pared by 0 bases and J by 7 bases, with 16 bases between. CDR3 length: 15 amino acids. The germline V gene has CDR1 SGHRS and CDR2 YFSETQ. Here the CDR3 reads CASSLGTGMVSGYTF. As DNA, the CDR3 is TGCGCCAGCAGCTTGGGAACAGGGATGGTGAGTGGCTACACCTTC. The variable domain in full, completed from reference TRBV5-1 and TRBJ1-2, reads KAGVTQTPRYLIKTRGQQVTLSCSPISGHRSVSWYQQTPGQGLQFLFEYFSETQRNKGNFPGRFSGRQFSNSRSEMNVSTLELGDSALYLCASSLGTGMVSGYTFGSGTRLTVV.

This chain joins TRBV13 and TRBJ1-6; D is ambiguous. The CDR3 sequence is 12 residues long. Germline V lookup: CDR1 PRHDT, CDR2 FYEKMQ (reference sequence). The ends were cut back, 3 bases at V and 8 bases at J, with 5 bases in the middle. The chain's CDR3 is CASSFVDSPLHF. The DNA for the CDR3 is TGTGCCAGCAGCTTCGTTGATTCACCCCTCCACTTT.

The chain recombines TRBV28 with TRBJ2-7; 8 bases align to TRBD2. The CDR3 is 15 amino acids. CDR1 and CDR2 (germline): MDHEN, SYDVKM. Trimming removed 3 bases from V and 0 bases from J; junction bases left unmatched: 4. The CDR3: CASSLGGRSSYEQYF. Here the CDR3 DNA reads TGTGCCAGCAGTTTGGGCGGGAGGAGCTCCTACGAGCAGTACTTC.

The chain uses TRBV12-5 and TRBJ1-1; D is undetermined. The CDR3 consists of 15 residues. Germline V lookup: CDR1 LGHNT, CDR2 FRNRAP. V was trimmed by 5 bases and J by 0 bases, leaving 13 bases between them. The CDR3 DNA follows: TGTGCTAGTGGTCCCCGGGGTCCCATGAACACTGAAGCTTTCTTT. Protein: CASGPRGPMNTEAFF. Using reference TRBV12-5 and TRBJ1-1 for the parts outside the CDR3, the full variable domain is DARVTQTPRHKVTEMGQEVTMRCQPILGHNTVFWYRQTMMQGLELLAYFRNRAPLDDSGMPKDRFSAEMPDATLATLKIQPSEPRDSAVYFCASGPRGPMNTEAFFGQGTRLTVV.